Listed below are T cell receptor beta chains from one sample, sequenced in a study of T cell responses to AZD1222 COVID-19 vaccine. Generated by immunoSEQ multiplex PCR, the TCRdb table keeps only in-frame clones and is missing some. The table has 94,000 or so clones, nearly 90% seen once. The sample consisted of peripheral blood, taken on day 0 of AZD1222 vaccination. The receptors derive from an adult in good health. Both conserved end residues are part of each CDR3. The D gene is left open where the match is weak. Only part of the rows carry a size: once, few, many, or a class if the clone is expanded.

TRBJ2-1 TRBV14 - - TGTGCCAGCAGCCAAGTGCGGGGGGACAGGCCTAATGAGCAGTTCTTC CASSQVRGDRPNEQFF
TRBJ2-3 TRBV15 TRBD2 - TGTGCCACCAGCACTTCAGCGGGGACTAGCACAGATACGCAGTATTTT CATSTSAGTSTDTQYF
TRBJ2-1 TRBV4-1 - - TGCGCCAGCAGCCGGGTTGGGGAGTCCTACAATGAGCAGTTCTTC CASSRVGESYNEQFF
TRBJ1-1 TRBV6-6 TRBD1 - TGTGCCAGCACCGAACAGGGGGCCTCTGAAGCTTTCTTT CASTEQGASEAFF
TRBJ1-2 TRBV5-1 - - TGCGCCAGCAGCATACCCAGGGGTATCGATGGCTACACCTTC CASSIPRGIDGYTF
TRBJ1-3 TRBV4-2 - - TGTGCCAGCAGCCAAGATCGAACGGAAGGAAACACCATATATTTT CASSQDRTEGNTIYF
TRBJ2-7 TRBV2 - - TGTGCCAGCAGTGAAGGTTCAGGGGTTCCCTACGAGCAGTACTTC CASSEGSGVPYEQYF
TRBJ2-7 TRBV11-1 - once TGTGCCAGCAGCTTAGACGGACCGGGGGCCTACGAGCAGTACTTC CASSLDGPGAYEQYF
TRBJ2-7 TRBV28 - - TGTGCCAGCATGACCCCGATCGACTCCTACGAGCAGTACTTC CASMTPIDSYEQYF
TRBJ2-1 TRBV30 - - TGTGCCTGGAGGAGACGGCGGGACAATGAGCAGTTCTTC CAWRRRRDNEQFF
TRBJ1-5 TRBV30 - - TGTGCCTGGAGTGAGGGACACCTTAGCAATCAGCCCCAGCATTTT CAWSEGHLSNQPQHF
TRBJ1-1 TRBV19 TRBD1 - TGTGCCAGTAGTCGTCAGGGACAGGGCCTTGACACTGAAGCTTTCTTT CASSRQGQGLDTEAFF
TRBJ2-6 TRBV14 - - TGTGCCAGCAGCCAAGGGGTTCCTTCTGGGGCCAACGTCCTGACTTTC CASSQGVPSGANVLTF
TRBJ1-4 TRBV6-5 TRBD1 - TGTGCCAGCAGTTCCCCAGGACAGGGATTAGGTGAAAAACTGTTTTTT CASSSPGQGLGEKLFF
TRBJ1-6 TRBV30 TRBD1 - TGTGCCTGGAGTATTGGACAGGGTAATTCACCCCTCCACTTT CAWSIGQGNSPLHF
TRBJ2-1 TRBV5-1 TRBD1 - TGCGCCAGCAGCTTGGTGGACAGGGCGATCAATGAGCAGTTCTTC CASSLVDRAINEQFF
TRBJ2-1 TRBV30 - - TGTGCCTGGAGTAGGAAAAACGGGGTCCGGGATGAGCAGTTCTTC CAWSRKNGVRDEQFF
TRBJ1-5 TRBV15 - - TGTGCCACCAGCAAGCGTAGCAATCAGCCCCAGCATTTT CATSKRSNQPQHF
TRBJ1-5 TRBV15 TRBD1 - TGTGCCACCAGCAGAGGCCTCCGGACAGGGGGGTATCAGCCCCAGCATTTT CATSRGLRTGGYQPQHF
TRBJ2-3 TRBV13 TRBD2 - TGTGCCAGCAGCGTGCGGGGGGGGAGCACAGATACGCAGTATTTT CASSVRGGSTDTQYF
TRBJ1-2 TRBV30 - - TGTGCCTGGTTGTCCAGGGCCGTAGACTATGGCTACACCTTC CAWLSRAVDYGYTF
TRBJ2-7 TRBV6-5 TRBD1 - TGTGCCAGCAGCAGAGACAGGGCCTACGAGCAGTACTTC CASSRDRAYEQYF
TRBJ2-7 TRBV5-5 TRBD1 - TGTGCCAGCAGCACGGACAGGGGCCTCGAGCAGTACTTC CASSTDRGLEQYF
TRBJ1-1 TRBV18 TRBD1 - TGTGCCAGCTCACCATCGACCGGGACAGGGGCCAAGCGGACTGAAGCTTTCTTT CASSPSTGTGAKRTEAFF
TRBJ1-2 TRBV19 TRBD1 - TGTGCCAGTAGTATCCAGGGGGCTTACTATGGCTACACCTTC CASSIQGAYYGYTF
TRBJ2-1 TRBV11-3 TRBD1 - TGTGCCAGCAGCTCCTACGGTACAGGGGGTTATGAGCAGTTCTTC CASSSYGTGGYEQFF
TRBJ1-6 TRBV30 - - TGTGCCTGGAGGGCCAGCTCCTATAATTCACCCCTCCACTTT CAWRASSYNSPLHF
TRBJ1-5 TRBV2 TRBD1 - TGTGCCAGCACCACCTCTCCAGGGGGTAATCAGCCCCAGCATTTT CASTTSPGGNQPQHF
TRBJ1-5 TRBV19 TRBD1 - TGTGCCAGTAGTACGCCAACAGGGGGAGGGAATCAGCCCCAGCATTTT CASSTPTGGGNQPQHF
TRBJ2-7 TRBV19 TRBD1 - TGTGCCAGTAGTATTAGGACAGGGGAAGCCTACGAGCAGTACTTC CASSIRTGEAYEQYF
TRBJ2-1 TRBV9 TRBD1 - TGTGCCAGCAGCACCGGGACAGGGGTTGGGAATGAGCAGTTCTTC CASSTGTGVGNEQFF
TRBJ2-2 TRBV2 - - TGTGCCAGCAGCGGGAGTGTGGCTGGGGAGCTGTTTTTT CASSGSVAGELFF
TRBJ2-3 TRBV18 TRBD1 - TGTGCCAGCCAAGAGGGACAGGGGGTCCACACAGATACGCAGTATTTT CASQEGQGVHTDTQYF
TRBJ1-4 TRBV6-5 - - TGTGCCAGCAGTCTGGCCCGGGGTAGTAATGAAAAACTGTTTTTT CASSLARGSNEKLFF
TRBJ2-7 TRBV5-1 TRBD1 - TGCGCCAGCAGCCCCAACAGGGGTGCGAGGTACGAGCAGTACTTC CASSPNRGARYEQYF
TRBJ1-2 TRBV27 TRBD1 - TGTGCCAGCAGGCCAACAGGGGGGGGCTACACCTTC CASRPTGGGYTF
TRBJ2-2 TRBV25-1 TRBD2 - TGTGCCAGCAGCGCCCGGGCGGGGGGGCGGTCCGGGGAGCTGTTTTTT CASSARAGGRSGELFF
TRBJ1-1 TRBV30 - - TGTGCCTGGAGCGCACCTGGATCTAGAGGGACTGAAGCTTTCTTT CAWSAPGSRGTEAFF
TRBJ1-1 TRBV9 - - TGTGCCAGCAGCGTAGCAGGGGACACTGAAGCTTTCTTT CASSVAGDTEAFF
TRBJ1-1 TRBV7-3 - - TGTGCCAGCAGCTTAGGGCTTGGGGGGCGGACTGAAGCTTTCTTT CASSLGLGGRTEAFF